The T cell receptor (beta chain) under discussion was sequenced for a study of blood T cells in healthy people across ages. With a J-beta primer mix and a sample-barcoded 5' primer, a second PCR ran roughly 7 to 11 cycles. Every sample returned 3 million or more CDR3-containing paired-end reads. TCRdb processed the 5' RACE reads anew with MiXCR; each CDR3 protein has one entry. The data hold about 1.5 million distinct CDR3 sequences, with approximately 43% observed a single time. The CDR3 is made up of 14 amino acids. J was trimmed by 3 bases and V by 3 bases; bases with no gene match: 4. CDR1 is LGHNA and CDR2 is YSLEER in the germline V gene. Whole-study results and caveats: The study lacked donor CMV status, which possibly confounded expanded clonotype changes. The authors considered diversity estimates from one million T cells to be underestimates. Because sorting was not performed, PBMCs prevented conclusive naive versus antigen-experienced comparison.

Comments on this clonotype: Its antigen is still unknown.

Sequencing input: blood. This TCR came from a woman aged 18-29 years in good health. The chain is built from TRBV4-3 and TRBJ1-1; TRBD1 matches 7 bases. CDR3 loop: CASSQTGWDTEAFF. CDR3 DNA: TGCGCCAGCAGCCAGACAGGGTGGGACACTGAAGCTTTCTTT.